The 8 T cell receptor beta chains given below trace back to one sample, sequenced in a study of blood T cell repertoires in COVID-19. The data were produced by immunoSEQ multiplex PCR, yet TCRdb's version contains in-frame clones alone and is incomplete. The table shows approximately 100,000 clones, with around nine tenths occurring only once. The source material was peripheral blood. These receptors originate from a human donor with acute or convalescent COVID-19. The donor label of this sample is uncertain.

The V call is TRBV7-3, the J call TRBJ2-3; 10 nucleotides agree with TRBD2. CDR3 length equals 18 residues. The V segment lost 3 bases and the J segment 1 base; nucleotides outside the gene matches: 10. Germline loops: CDR1 SGHTA, CDR2 FQGTGA. The CDR3, as DNA: TGTGCCAGCAGCTTCTTGGGTTCTAGCGGGAGCGGCACAGATACGCAGTATTTT. Protein sequence: CASSFLGSSGSGTDTQYF.

The chain employs TRBV20-1 and TRBJ1-1; D unresolved. There are 10 residues in the CDR3. Trimming took off 8 bases at V and 4 bases at J, with 8 bases between the two ends. CDR1 and CDR2 from the germline V gene are DFQATT and SNEGSKA (reference sequence). The chain's CDR3 is CSTGSTEAFF. The CDR3 DNA reads as TGCAGTACGGGGAGCACTGAAGCTTTCTTT.

The chain links TRBV13 to TRBJ1-2; 7 positions agree with TRBD1. The V gene end was trimmed by 2 bases and the J gene end by 4 bases; junction bases not matched to a gene: 7. CDR3 size: 15 residues. Looked up from germline, CDR1 is PRHDT and CDR2 is FYEKMQ (reference sequence). This chain's CDR3 is CASSLFSGDSYGYTF. CDR3 DNA: TGTGCCAGCAGCTTATTCTCAGGGGACAGCTATGGCTACACCTTC. The variable domain in full, with the rest retrieved from reference TRBV13 and TRBJ1-2, is AAGVIQSPRHLIKEKRETATLKCYPIPRHDTVYWYQQGPGQDPQFLISFYEKMQSDKGSIPDRFSAQQFSDYHSELNMSSLELGDSALYFCASSLFSGDSYGYTFGSGTRLTVV.

V and J are TRBV6-5 and TRBJ2-5, with TRBD1 identical over 7 bases. Germline CDR1 MNHEY, CDR2 SVGAGI. The CDR3 sequence is 13 residues long. The junction had 5 bases not matched to a gene; V was cut back by 10 bases and J by 0 bases. In DNA form, the CDR3 reads TGTGCCATCACGACAGGGTACCAAGAGACCCAGTACTTC. This sequence encodes CAITTGYQETQYF.

This rearrangement joins TRBV30 to TRBJ1-2, with TRBD1 identical over 7 bases. Germline trimming cut 5 bases from V and 4 bases from J; bases unmatched to any gene: 7. There are 13 residues in the CDR3. Germline-derived CDR1 and CDR2 are GTSNPN and SVGIG (reference sequence). The DNA for the CDR3 is TGTGCCTGGGACTGGGCAGGGGGCTATGGCTACACCTTC. This gives the protein CAWDWAGGYGYTF.

V gene TRBV30 combines with J gene TRBJ1-2; D perhaps matches TRBD1 (5 bases). The germline V gene encodes CDR1 GTSNPN and CDR2 SVGIG (reference sequence). This CDR3 comprises 13 residues. Trimming shortened V by 2 bases and J by 7 bases, and 14 bases separated the two germline ends. The CDR3 DNA reads TGTGCCTGGAGTATCGGGGGTTCGGGTGGCTACACCTTC. It translates to CAWSIGGSGGYTF.

The V gene is TRBV28, the J gene TRBJ2-6; unclear D gene. The V gene lost 4 bases and the J gene lost 12 bases, with 7 bases spanning the gap. The CDR3 totals 11 residues. Germline values: CDR1 MDHEN, CDR2 SYDVKM. CDR3 protein: CASSSFPVLTF. The CDR3 DNA sequence: TGTGCCAGCAGTTCCTTCCCCGTCCTGACTTTC.

The chain joins TRBV28 to TRBJ1-5; the match to TRBD1 covers 11 bases. CDR1 and CDR2 (germline): MDHEN, SYDVKM. The V segment lost 3 bases and the J segment 3 bases; nucleotides outside the gene matches: 4. CDR3 length equals 16 residues. For the CDR3, the DNA is TGTGCCAGCAGTTTCCGGGACAGGGGGGTCAATCAGCCCCAGCATTTT. Translating it yields CASSFRDRGVNQPQHF.